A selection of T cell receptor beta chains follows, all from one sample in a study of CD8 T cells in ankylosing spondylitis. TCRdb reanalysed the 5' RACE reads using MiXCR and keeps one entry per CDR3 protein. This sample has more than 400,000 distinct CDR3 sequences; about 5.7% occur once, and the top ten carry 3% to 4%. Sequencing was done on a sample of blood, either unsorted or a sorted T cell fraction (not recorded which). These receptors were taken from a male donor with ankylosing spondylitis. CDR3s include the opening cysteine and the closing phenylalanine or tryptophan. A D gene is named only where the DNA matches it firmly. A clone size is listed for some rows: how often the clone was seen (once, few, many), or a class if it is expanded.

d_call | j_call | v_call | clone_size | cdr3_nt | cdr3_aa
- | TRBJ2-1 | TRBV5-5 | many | TGTGCCAGCAGCTTAGGGGGACAAAACCTTTTCAATGAGCAGTTCTTC | CASSLGGQNLFNEQFF
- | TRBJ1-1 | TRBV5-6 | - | TGTGCCAGCAGCTTGTCTTATAGGGAAGCTTTCTTT | CASSLSYREAFF
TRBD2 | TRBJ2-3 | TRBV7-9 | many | TGTGCCAGCAGCCCCTGGACTAGCGTCCTAGGAGATACGCAGTATTTT | CASSPWTSVLGDTQYF
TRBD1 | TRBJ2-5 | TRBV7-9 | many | TGTGCCAGCAATGACAGGGTTTCAGAGACCCAGTACTTC | CASNDRVSETQYF
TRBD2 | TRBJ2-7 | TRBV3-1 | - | TGTGCCAGCAGACTAGCGGCTAGCTCCTACGAGCAGTACTTC | CASRLAASSYEQYF
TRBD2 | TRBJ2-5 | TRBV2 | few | TGTGCCAGCAAAAGCGGGAGGCTAGAGACCCAGTACTTC | CASKSGRLETQYF
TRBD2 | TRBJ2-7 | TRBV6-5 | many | TGTGCCAGCAGTTACCTGGGAGGGTCCTACGAGCAGTACTTC | CASSYLGGSYEQYF
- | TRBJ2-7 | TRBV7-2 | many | TGTGCCAGCAGCGCCGCGGTCGAGCAGTACTTC | CASSAAVEQYF
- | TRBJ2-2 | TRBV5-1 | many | TGCGCCAGCAGTCTGACTACCGGGTCAACCGGGGAGCTGTTTTTT | CASSLTTGSTGELFF
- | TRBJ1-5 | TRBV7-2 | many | TGTGCCAGCAGCCTACAGGGTTTCGATCAGCCCCAGCATTTT | CASSLQGFDQPQHF
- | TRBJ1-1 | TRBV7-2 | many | TGTGCCAGCAGCCATTACACGGTGAACACTGAAGCTTTCTTT | CASSHYTVNTEAFF
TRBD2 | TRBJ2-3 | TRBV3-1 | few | TGTGCCAGCAGCCAACCACTACTAGCGGGAGGAGATACGCAGTATTTT | CASSQPLLAGGDTQYF
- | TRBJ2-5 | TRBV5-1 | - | TGCGCCACCTCCAAAGGGTCAGAGACCCAGTACTTC | CATSKGSETQYF
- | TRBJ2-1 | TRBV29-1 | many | TGCAGCGTTCTAGTGGGGTACAATGAGCAGTTCTTC | CSVLVGYNEQFF
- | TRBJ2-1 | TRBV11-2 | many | TGTGCCAGCAGCTTAGGTTGGGGCTGGAATGAGCAGTTCTTC | CASSLGWGWNEQFF
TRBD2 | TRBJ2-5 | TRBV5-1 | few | TGCGCCAGCAGCCTAGGGACTAGCTGGGAGACCCAGTACTTC | CASSLGTSWETQYF
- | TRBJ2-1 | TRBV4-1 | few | TGCGCCAGCAGCCACCCCGACAGGAGCTCCTACAATGAGCAGTTCTTC | CASSHPDRSSYNEQFF
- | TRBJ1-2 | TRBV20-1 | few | TGCTGCGCCCCGGATAATCTTTACTCGATGGGAAAGTATGGCTACACCTTC | CCAPDNLYSMGKYGYTF
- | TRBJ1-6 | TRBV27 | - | TGTGCCAGCAGTCAGGACAGCCAATTAAATTCACCCCTCCACTTT | CASSQDSQLNSPLHF
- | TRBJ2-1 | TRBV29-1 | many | TGCAGCGTTGAAGGGAAGGAAGGGCTCGGGGGTCGCAATGAGCAGTTCTTC | CSVEGKEGLGGRNEQFF
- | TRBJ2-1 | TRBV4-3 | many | TGCGCCAGCAGCCAAGGATGGCAGGATTCCTACAATGAGCAGTTCTTC | CASSQGWQDSYNEQFF
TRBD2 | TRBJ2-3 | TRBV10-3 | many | TGTGCCATCAGTGAGGGACTAGCGGGTACCACAGATACGCAGTATTTT | CAISEGLAGTTDTQYF
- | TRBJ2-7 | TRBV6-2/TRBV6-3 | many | TGTGCCAGCAGTAACTACAGGGAATACGAGCAGTACTTC | CASSNYREYEQYF
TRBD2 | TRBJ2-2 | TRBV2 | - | TGTGCCAGCAGTGACCGCGGGAGGGCCGGTACCGGGGAGCTGTTTTTT | CASSDRGRAGTGELFF
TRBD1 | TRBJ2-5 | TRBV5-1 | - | TGCGCCAGCGCGAGGGGGCCGGAGACCCAGTACTTC | CASARGPETQYF
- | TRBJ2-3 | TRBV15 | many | TGTGCCACCAGCAGCTTGATGGACGTCACAGATACGCAGTATTTT | CATSSLMDVTDTQYF
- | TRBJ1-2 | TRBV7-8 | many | TGTGCCAGCAGCTGGTCTGAGGGTGGCTACACCTTC | CASSWSEGGYTF
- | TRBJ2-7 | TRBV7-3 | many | TGTGCCAGCAGCTTAGGAAAGGGCCCCTACGAGCAGTACTTC | CASSLGKGPYEQYF
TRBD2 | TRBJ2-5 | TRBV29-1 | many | TGCAGCGTTGACCGTCCTAGCGGGAGCGTGAGAGAGACCCAGTACTTC | CSVDRPSGSVRETQYF
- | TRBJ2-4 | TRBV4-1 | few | TGCGCCAGCAGCTCCCCTATCCGAGAAAACATTCAGTACTTC | CASSSPIRENIQYF
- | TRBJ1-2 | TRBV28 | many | TGTGCCAGCAGTTTCCCGGGGAACTATGGCTACACCTTC | CASSFPGNYGYTF
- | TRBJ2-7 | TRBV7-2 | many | TGTGCCAGCAGCTTAGCGACACTATACGAGCAGTACTTC | CASSLATLYEQYF
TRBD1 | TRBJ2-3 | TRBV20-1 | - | TGCAGTGCGTTTTCAGGGGGAGCTAGAACAGATACGCAGTATTTT | CSAFSGGARTDTQYF
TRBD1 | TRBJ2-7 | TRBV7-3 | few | TGTGCCAGCAGCTTCGGGACAGGAAGCGTCTACGAGCAGTACTTC | CASSFGTGSVYEQYF
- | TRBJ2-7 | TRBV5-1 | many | TGCGCCAGCAGCTTCCAGACGGCTACCTCCGAGCAGTACTTC | CASSFQTATSEQYF
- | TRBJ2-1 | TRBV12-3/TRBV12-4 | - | TGTGCCAGCAGGTCGACAGAGAATGAGCAGTTCTTC | CASRSTENEQFF
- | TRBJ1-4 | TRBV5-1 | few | TGCGCCAGTAGACCCATTTCGGGGGGTGGAAAACTGTTTTTT | CASRPISGGGKLFF
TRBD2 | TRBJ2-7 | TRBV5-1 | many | TGCGCCAGCAGCTTGGCGCGACTAGCGGACACCACCTACGAGCAGTACTTC | CASSLARLADTTYEQYF
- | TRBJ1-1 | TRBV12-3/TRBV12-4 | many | TGTGCCAGCAGTTCACCGCACGGACTCGGAGCATGGGTCACTGAAGCTTTCTTT | CASSSPHGLGAWVTEAFF
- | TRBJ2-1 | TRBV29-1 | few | TGCAGCGTCGGGACGGGGAGCTCCTACAATGAGCAGTTCTTC | CSVGTGSSYNEQFF
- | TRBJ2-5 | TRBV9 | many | TGTGCCAGCAGCGCCTTCGAGAGGTTTCAAGAGACCCAGTACTTC | CASSAFERFQETQYF
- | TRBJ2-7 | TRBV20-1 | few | TGCAGTGCTAGTCTAGCGCTTCCCTACGAGCAGTACTTC | CSASLALPYEQYF
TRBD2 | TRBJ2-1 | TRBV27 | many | TGTGCCAGCAGCCCCTGGGCTAGCGGTGACAATGAGCAGTTCTTC | CASSPWASGDNEQFF
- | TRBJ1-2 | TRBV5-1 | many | TGCGCCAGCAGCCTTGGACCGCTATCCTATGGCTACACCTTC | CASSLGPLSYGYTF
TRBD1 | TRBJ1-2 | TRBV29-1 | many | TGCAGCGTTGTGACAGGGGAGAGCTATGGCTACACCTTC | CSVVTGESYGYTF
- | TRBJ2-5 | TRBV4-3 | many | TGCGCCAGCAGCCAAGGTCTTCGGGGGCAAGAGACCCAGTACTTC | CASSQGLRGQETQYF
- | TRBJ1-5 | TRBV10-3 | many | TGTGCCATCAGTGACAGGGGCGAGTCTCAGCCCCAGCATTTT | CAISDRGESQPQHF
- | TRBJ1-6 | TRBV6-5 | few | TGTGCCAGCAGTAACACCCACAGGGCCAATTCACCCCTCCACTTT | CASSNTHRANSPLHF
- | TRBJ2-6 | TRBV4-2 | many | TGTGCCAGCAGCCAAATAGCAGGGGCCAACGTCCTGACTTTC | CASSQIAGANVLTF
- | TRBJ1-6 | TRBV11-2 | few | TGTGCCAGCAGCCTTCAGGGGAATAATTCACCCCTCCACTTT | CASSLQGNNSPLHF
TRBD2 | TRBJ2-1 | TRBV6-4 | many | TGTGCCAGCAGTGTCCAGGGAAGCGGGGGGGCCCAGTTCTTC | CASSVQGSGGAQFF
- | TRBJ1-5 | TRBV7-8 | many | TGTGCCAGCAGCTTAACGGCCGGGCCCCAGCATTTT | CASSLTAGPQHF